A selection of T cell receptor beta chains follows, all from one sample in a study of sequential checkpoint blockade in melanoma. Here immunoSEQ multiplex PCR was the method, and the copy in TCRdb shows in-frame clones only, minus some. This table holds approximately 5,600 clones, around a third found once. The sample consisted of tumor tissue (inferred from file names), taken from a patient given nivolumab and ipilimumab in sequence. The source of these receptors is a human donor with melanoma. Each CDR3 is given with its conserved first and last residue. The D gene is left open where the match is weak. Clone size is stated in some rows and not others, as once, few, many or a class when expanded.

J gene: TRBJ2-1; V gene: TRBV9; clone size: few; D gene: .; CDR3 protein: CASSAVREGQFF; CDR3 DNA: TGTGCCAGCAGCGCAGTTCGGGAAGGGCAGTTCTTC
J gene: TRBJ1-6; V gene: TRBV25-1; clone size: .; D gene: TRBD1; CDR3 protein: CASSAQTGPYNSPLHF; CDR3 DNA: TGTGCCAGCAGTGCTCAGACAGGGCCCTATAATTCACCCCTCCACTTT
J gene: TRBJ1-1; V gene: TRBV5-1; clone size: .; D gene: TRBD1; CDR3 protein: CASSSTGQLNTEAFF; CDR3 DNA: TGCGCCAGCAGCTCAACGGGACAGCTAAACACTGAAGCTTTCTTT
J gene: TRBJ1-6; V gene: TRBV11-3; clone size: .; D gene: .; CDR3 protein: CASSLERAYSPLHF; CDR3 DNA: TGTGCCAGCAGCTTAGAAAGGGCCTATTCACCCCTCCACTTT
J gene: TRBJ1-1; V gene: TRBV11-3; clone size: few; D gene: TRBD1; CDR3 protein: CASSLGDRGLTEAFF; CDR3 DNA: TGTGCCAGCAGCTTGGGAGACAGGGGGCTTACTGAAGCTTTCTTT
J gene: TRBJ2-7; V gene: TRBV19; clone size: once; D gene: .; CDR3 protein: CASSMQPLAENEQYF; CDR3 DNA: TGTGCCAGTAGTATGCAGCCCCTTGCTGAGAACGAGCAGTACTTC
J gene: TRBJ2-7; V gene: TRBV18; clone size: few; D gene: .; CDR3 protein: CASSPPWANYEQYF; CDR3 DNA: TGTGCCAGCTCACCACCGTGGGCTAACTACGAGCAGTACTTC
J gene: TRBJ2-5; V gene: TRBV6-8; clone size: large; D gene: .; CDR3 protein: CASSYSIGLQETQYF; CDR3 DNA: TGTGCCAGCAGTTACTCGATTGGGCTACAAGAGACCCAGTACTTC
J gene: TRBJ1-5; V gene: TRBV12-2; clone size: few; D gene: .; CDR3 protein: CASRFNGQPSDRDF; CDR3 DNA: TGTGCAAGTCGCTTCAACGGACAGCCTTCCGATAGGGATTTT
J gene: TRBJ1-5; V gene: TRBV4-1; clone size: .; D gene: TRBD1; CDR3 protein: CASSHDRGQGALRNQPQHF; CDR3 DNA: TGCGCCAGCAGCCACGATAGGGGACAGGGCGCGCTCCGCAATCAGCCCCAGCATTTT
J gene: TRBJ1-1; V gene: TRBV6-8; clone size: .; D gene: TRBD1; CDR3 protein: CATLPGQGYTEAFF; CDR3 DNA: TGTGCCACCCTCCCGGGACAGGGGTACACTGAAGCTTTCTTT
J gene: TRBJ2-2; V gene: TRBV28; clone size: .; D gene: .; CDR3 protein: CASSLTGTTGELFF; CDR3 DNA: TGTGCCAGCAGTTTAACAGGGACCACCGGGGAGCTGTTTTTT
J gene: TRBJ1-1; V gene: TRBV23-1; clone size: few; D gene: TRBD1; CDR3 protein: CASSSDRVTEAFF; CDR3 DNA: TGCGCCAGCAGCTCAGACAGGGTCACTGAAGCTTTCTTT
J gene: TRBJ1-3; V gene: TRBV5-1; clone size: once; D gene: TRBD1; CDR3 protein: CASSPQGAGNTIYF; CDR3 DNA: TGCGCCAGCAGCCCCCAGGGGGCGGGAAACACCATATATTTT
J gene: TRBJ2-3; V gene: TRBV1; clone size: .; D gene: .; CDR3 protein: CASSQGLATGLLLDTQYF; CDR3 DNA: TGCGCCAGCAGCCAAGGGTTAGCGACAGGTCTGCTGCTAGATACGCAGTATTTT
J gene: TRBJ2-1; V gene: TRBV28; clone size: .; D gene: TRBD1; CDR3 protein: CASSLANRGRLQGEQFF; CDR3 DNA: TGTGCCAGCAGTTTGGCGAACAGGGGGCGCCTACAAGGTGAGCAGTTCTTC
J gene: TRBJ2-3; V gene: TRBV5-1; clone size: .; D gene: .; CDR3 protein: CASSLVGGGGTDTQYF; CDR3 DNA: TGCGCCAGCAGCTTGGTTGGTGGGGGCGGCACAGATACGCAGTATTTT
J gene: TRBJ1-1; V gene: TRBV28; clone size: .; D gene: .; CDR3 protein: CASSLDGPYQGTEAFF; CDR3 DNA: TGTGCCAGCAGTTTAGATGGACCGTACCAGGGCACTGAAGCTTTCTTT
J gene: TRBJ2-1; V gene: TRBV11-3; clone size: .; D gene: TRBD2; CDR3 protein: CASSLGGIGNEQFF; CDR3 DNA: TGTGCCAGCAGCTTGGGGGGGATCGGCAATGAGCAGTTCTTC
J gene: TRBJ1-5; V gene: TRBV28; clone size: few; D gene: .; CDR3 protein: CASTIPQEPQHF; CDR3 DNA: TGTGCCAGCACCATCCCCCAGGAACCCCAGCATTTT
J gene: TRBJ2-5; V gene: TRBV19; clone size: .; D gene: .; CDR3 protein: CASSSLGTKKETQYF; CDR3 DNA: TGTGCCAGTAGTTCTCTCGGGACAAAGAAAGAGACCCAGTACTTC
J gene: TRBJ2-5; V gene: TRBV19; clone size: few; D gene: .; CDR3 protein: CASSLGPPTDQYF; CDR3 DNA: TGTGCCAGTAGTCTCGGTCCCCCTACGGACCAGTACTTC
J gene: TRBJ1-1; V gene: TRBV6-8; clone size: medium-sized; D gene: .; CDR3 protein: CASSYDSLRMNTEAFF; CDR3 DNA: TGTGCCAGCAGTTACGATAGCCTGCGGATGAACACTGAAGCTTTCTTT
J gene: TRBJ2-7; V gene: TRBV28; clone size: .; D gene: TRBD1; CDR3 protein: CATYTTGGYEQYF; CDR3 DNA: TGTGCCACCTACACGACAGGGGGCTACGAGCAGTACTTC
J gene: TRBJ2-5; V gene: TRBV11-3; clone size: many; D gene: .; CDR3 protein: CASSLIGPVGQETQYF; CDR3 DNA: TGTGCCAGCAGCTTAATTGGACCCGTGGGGCAAGAGACCCAGTACTTC
J gene: TRBJ1-1; V gene: TRBV6-8; clone size: medium-sized; D gene: TRBD1; CDR3 protein: CASSPATGATEAFF; CDR3 DNA: TGTGCCAGCAGTCCAGCTACAGGGGCCACTGAAGCTTTCTTT
J gene: TRBJ2-1; V gene: TRBV7-5; clone size: .; D gene: .; CDR3 protein: CASSLDPDVSGRVNEQFF; CDR3 DNA: TGTGCCAGCAGCTTAGACCCCGATGTGAGCGGGAGGGTCAATGAGCAGTTCTTC
J gene: TRBJ2-3; V gene: TRBV28; clone size: .; D gene: TRBD2; CDR3 protein: CASSLFSGGTDTQYF; CDR3 DNA: TGTGCCAGCAGTTTATTCAGCGGGGGCACAGATACGCAGTATTTT
J gene: TRBJ2-1; V gene: TRBV28; clone size: .; D gene: .; CDR3 protein: CASSLGGSAHYNEQFF; CDR3 DNA: TGTGCCAGCAGTTTAGGCGGGTCCGCCCACTACAATGAGCAGTTCTTC
J gene: TRBJ2-7; V gene: TRBV18; clone size: .; D gene: TRBD1; CDR3 protein: CASSPRDRGGEQYF; CDR3 DNA: TGTGCCAGCTCACCACGGGACAGGGGGGGCGAGCAGTACTTC
J gene: TRBJ2-3; V gene: TRBV11-3; clone size: few; D gene: TRBD1; CDR3 protein: CASSLTGGWTDTQYF; CDR3 DNA: TGTGCCAGCAGCTTGACAGGGGGATGGACAGATACGCAGTATTTT
J gene: TRBJ1-4; V gene: TRBV28; clone size: few; D gene: TRBD1; CDR3 protein: CASSSRGQGARSEKLFF; CDR3 DNA: TGTGCCAGCAGTTCTCGGGGACAGGGGGCTCGTAGTGAAAAACTGTTTTTT
J gene: TRBJ2-1; V gene: TRBV5-1; clone size: .; D gene: TRBD2; CDR3 protein: CASKLGGGQYNEQFF; CDR3 DNA: TGCGCCAGCAAGTTAGGCGGGGGGCAATACAATGAGCAGTTCTTC
J gene: TRBJ1-5; V gene: TRBV19; clone size: .; D gene: .; CDR3 protein: CASSKTVSNQPQHF; CDR3 DNA: TGTGCCAGTAGCAAGACAGTTTCTAATCAGCCCCAGCATTTT
J gene: TRBJ2-7; V gene: TRBV19; clone size: .; D gene: TRBD1; CDR3 protein: CASRYRDSYYEQYF; CDR3 DNA: TGTGCCAGTAGATACCGGGACAGCTACTACGAGCAGTACTTC
J gene: TRBJ1-1; V gene: TRBV28; clone size: .; D gene: .; CDR3 protein: CASSLLVGAPLQVNTEAFF; CDR3 DNA: TGTGCCAGCAGTTTATTAGTGGGGGCGCCGCTCCAAGTGAACACTGAAGCTTTCTTT
J gene: TRBJ2-1; V gene: TRBV4-1; clone size: .; D gene: .; CDR3 protein: CASSLSWYEQFF; CDR3 DNA: TGCGCCAGCAGCTTGAGTTGGTATGAGCAGTTCTTC
J gene: TRBJ2-5; V gene: TRBV15; clone size: .; D gene: .; CDR3 protein: CATSRGPSTAEETQYF; CDR3 DNA: TGTGCCACCAGCCGGGGGCCCTCAACAGCCGAAGAGACCCAGTACTTC
J gene: TRBJ2-2; V gene: TRBV11-3; clone size: few; D gene: TRBD2; CDR3 protein: CASSLSSGTSGYTGELFF; CDR3 DNA: TGTGCCAGCAGCTTGAGCTCCGGGACTAGCGGGTACACCGGGGAGCTGTTTTTT
J gene: TRBJ2-7; V gene: TRBV30; clone size: .; D gene: .; CDR3 protein: CAWSHHATGGSPYEQYF; CDR3 DNA: TGTGCCTGGAGTCACCACGCAACGGGGGGCTCCCCCTACGAGCAGTACTTC
J gene: TRBJ2-6; V gene: TRBV11-3; clone size: medium-sized; D gene: .; CDR3 protein: CASSSGAGGANVLTF; CDR3 DNA: TGTGCCAGCAGCTCGGGGGCGGGCGGGGCCAACGTCCTGACTTTC
J gene: TRBJ2-1; V gene: TRBV28; clone size: medium-sized; D gene: .; CDR3 protein: CASSGQGAGDNEQFF; CDR3 DNA: TGTGCCAGCAGTGGTCAGGGCGCTGGGGACAATGAGCAGTTCTTC
J gene: TRBJ1-4; V gene: TRBV15; clone size: few; D gene: TRBD1; CDR3 protein: CATSITTGSGEKLFF; CDR3 DNA: TGTGCCACCAGCATAACGACAGGGAGTGGCGAAAAACTGTTTTTT
J gene: TRBJ2-7; V gene: TRBV18; clone size: few; D gene: .; CDR3 protein: CASSRIVWGAQFYEQYF; CDR3 DNA: TGTGCCAGCTCACGAATTGTCTGGGGGGCACAGTTTTACGAGCAGTACTTC
J gene: TRBJ1-1; V gene: TRBV6-1; clone size: few; D gene: .; CDR3 protein: CASSEASPFGTEAFF; CDR3 DNA: TGTGCCAGCAGTGAAGCGTCCCCTTTTGGCACTGAAGCTTTCTTT
J gene: TRBJ1-3; V gene: TRBV23-1; clone size: few; D gene: .; CDR3 protein: CASSQDITPYSGNTIYF; CDR3 DNA: TGCGCCAGCAGCCAAGACATCACTCCGTACTCTGGAAACACCATATATTTT
J gene: TRBJ2-3; V gene: TRBV19; clone size: .; D gene: TRBD2; CDR3 protein: CASSYLGLAGTDTQYF; CDR3 DNA: TGTGCCAGTTCCTACCTTGGACTAGCAGGCACAGATACGCAGTATTTT
J gene: TRBJ2-7; V gene: TRBV5-1; clone size: .; D gene: TRBD1; CDR3 protein: CASSLLGQGHEQYF; CDR3 DNA: TGCGCCAGCAGCTTGCTAGGACAGGGCCACGAGCAGTACTTC
J gene: TRBJ2-3; V gene: TRBV10-2; clone size: .; D gene: TRBD2; CDR3 protein: CASNPAGGQDTQYF; CDR3 DNA: TGCGCCAGCAACCCAGCGGGGGGGCAAGATACGCAGTATTTT
J gene: TRBJ1-2; V gene: TRBV19; clone size: .; D gene: TRBD1; CDR3 protein: CASSRQGAGVYGYTF; CDR3 DNA: TGTGCCAGTAGTCGACAGGGGGCGGGAGTATATGGCTACACCTTC
J gene: TRBJ2-2; V gene: TRBV19; clone size: once; D gene: .; CDR3 protein: CASSKTRVILDTGELFF; CDR3 DNA: TGTGCCAGTAGTAAAACCAGGGTCATCCTGGACACCGGGGAGCTGTTTTTT
J gene: TRBJ2-1; V gene: TRBV29-1; clone size: .; D gene: .; CDR3 protein: CSVVGSSYNEQFF; CDR3 DNA: TGCAGCGTTGTCGGGAGCTCCTACAATGAGCAGTTCTTC
J gene: TRBJ1-5; V gene: TRBV18; clone size: .; D gene: .; CDR3 protein: CASSPGTYNQPQHF; CDR3 DNA: TGTGCCAGCTCACCGGGCACCTACAATCAGCCCCAGCATTTT
J gene: TRBJ1-5; V gene: TRBV28; clone size: .; D gene: .; CDR3 protein: CASSLPGGSNQPQHF; CDR3 DNA: TGTGCCAGCAGTTTACCCGGGGGAAGCAATCAGCCCCAGCATTTT